The next 21 T cell receptor beta chains were all read from a single sample in a study of chronic HIV infection and antiretroviral therapy. TCRdb passed the 5' RACE reads through MiXCR, listing each CDR3 protein once. Among roughly 39,000 distinct CDR3 sequences, roughly 8% were seen once, and the ten largest hold under 3.5%. Material for sequencing was peripheral blood. Source of these receptors: an adult who had HIV and had not received antiretroviral therapy, or was an uninfected healthy control (not recorded which).

This clonotype was detected many times. J is TRBJ1-4 and V is TRBV4-1; D is uncertain. Germline V gene lookup returns CDR1 MGHRA and CDR2 YSYEKL. This CDR3 is built from 14 residues. The germline V and J ends were trimmed by 0 bases and 6 bases, with 8 bases remaining between them. The CDR3 DNA follows: TGCGCCAGCAGCCAAGATTTACGGGATGAAAAACTGTTTTTT. Protein sequence: CASSQDLRDEKLFF.

This clonotype was recorded many times. This rearrangement joins TRBV28 to TRBJ1-2; D is unresolved. The ends were cut back, 1 base at V and 8 bases at J, with 11 bases in the middle. This CDR3 has 13 amino acids. Germline V gene data show CDR1 as MDHEN and CDR2 as SYDVKM. CDR3 DNA sequence: TGTGCCAGCAGTTTATTGTCCCTTCCGGGCTACACCTTC. It is translated as CASSLLSLPGYTF.

V and J are TRBV9 and TRBJ1-4, with no clear D. V was cut by 0 bases and J by 0 bases, with 6 bases left in between. CDR1 SGDLS and CDR2 YYNGEE come from the germline V gene. The length of the CDR3 is 15 residues. CDR3 region: CASSVAGTTNEKLFF. Written as DNA, the CDR3 is TGTGCCAGCAGCGTAGCCGGGACAACTAATGAAAAACTGTTTTTT.

This clonotype showed up many times. The V call is TRBV20-1, the J call TRBJ2-3; no definite D call. CDR1 is DFQATT, CDR2 SNEGSKA, per germline (reference sequence). CDR3 length equals 9 residues. Between the trimmed V and J ends, which lost 0 bases and 8 bases, there was a span of 0 bases. For the CDR3, the DNA is TGCAGTGCTAGAGATACGCAGTATTTT. This sequence encodes CSARDTQYF.

This clonotype showed up many times. V gene TRBV20-1 combines with J gene TRBJ2-7; D not resolved. The germline V and J ends were trimmed by 6 bases and 2 bases, with 17 bases remaining between them. Germline CDR1 and CDR2: DFQATT and SNEGSKA (reference sequence). The CDR3 spans 14 residues. The CDR3 reads CSASDPDVTYEQYF. The CDR3 nucleotides are TGCAGTGCAAGCGACCCCGACGTAACCTACGAGCAGTACTTC.

The rearrangement links TRBV28 to TRBJ1-2; 8 nucleotides agree with TRBD1. With 6 bases clipped from V and 5 bases from J, the junction kept 8 bases outside the gene matches. CDR1 and CDR2 (germline): MDHEN, SYDVKM. The CDR3 is 14 amino acids. CDR3 bases: TGTGCCAGCAGCTCTGGACAGGGAGGATATGGCTACACCTTC. Translated, it gives CASSSGQGGYGYTF.

This clonotype was counted at least ten times. The V and J genes are TRBV28 and TRBJ1-1; tentative D call: TRBD1 (5 bases). The V gene lost 2 bases and the J gene lost 0 bases, with 16 bases spanning the gap. Germline CDR1 reads MDHEN; CDR2 reads SYDVKM. This CDR3 contains 17 residues. CDR3 protein: CASSLRDGFGLNTEAFF. The DNA of the CDR3 is TGTGCCAGCAGTTTACGGGACGGCTTCGGCCTGAACACTGAAGCTTTCTTT.

This clonotype was detected ten times or more. The V and J genes are TRBV29-1 and TRBJ2-5, with TRBD2 identical over 10 bases. The CDR3 totals 14 residues. Germline trimming cut 4 bases from V and 1 base from J; bases unmatched to any gene: 3. Germline CDR1 SQVTM, CDR2 ANQGSEA. The CDR3 reads CSVVWTSGQETQYF. The CDR3 DNA reads TGCAGCGTTGTTTGGACTAGCGGCCAAGAGACCCAGTACTTC. The full variable domain, rest sourced from reference TRBV29-1 and TRBJ2-5, is SAVISQKPSRDICQRGTSLTIQCQVDSQVTMMFWYRQQPGQSLTLIATANQGSEATYESGFVIDKFPISRPNLTFSTLTVSNMSPEDSSIYLCSVVWTSGQETQYFGPGTRLLVL.

This clonotype came up a few times. V usage is TRBV11-2 and J usage is TRBJ2-1; 10 bases line up with TRBD2. Germline V lookup: CDR1 SGHAT, CDR2 FQNNGV. CDR3 length: 15 residues. V trimming: 6 bases; J trimming: 3 bases; junction bases outside the gene matches: 5. The CDR3: CASSSSGRYYNEQFF. The CDR3 region has the DNA TGTGCCAGCAGTTCTAGCGGGAGATACTACAATGAGCAGTTCTTC.

This clonotype has ten or more counts. CDR3 DNA: TGTGCCAGCAGCTTGGCCCGGGACTGGTACCAAGAGACCCAGTACTTC. This encodes CASSLARDWYQETQYF. This sequence joins TRBV5-6 and TRBJ2-5, with D possibly TRBD2 on 6 matching bases. Germline CDR1 is SGHDT and CDR2 is YYEEEE. The V end was cut by 0 bases, the J end by 0 bases, with 12 bases between. The length of the CDR3 is 16 residues.

V is TRBV5-1 and J is TRBJ1-5; D might be TRBD1 (6 bases). There are 15 residues in the CDR3. Germline-derived CDR1 and CDR2 are SGHRS and YFSETQ. V was trimmed by 4 bases and J by 5 bases, leaving 16 bases between them. CDR3 in DNA: TGCGCCAGCAGCCCGGGAGCGGGGGGCTATCAGCCCCAGCATTTT. Translation gives CASSPGAGGYQPQHF.

A few counts support this clonotype. The V call is TRBV7-9, the J call TRBJ2-7; TRBD2 matches 7 bases. This CDR3 has 14 residues. Germline loops: CDR1 SEHNR, CDR2 FQNEAQ (reference sequence). V lost 0 bases, J lost 6 bases, and 5 bases stayed unmatched. This chain's CDR3 is CASSLAWEGSEQYF. The CDR3 bases are TGTGCCAGCAGCTTAGCGTGGGAGGGATCCGAGCAGTACTTC.

This clonotype came up many times. J is TRBJ2-1 and V is TRBV4-2; 12 bases line up with TRBD2. CDR3 size: 19 residues. V shed 0 bases and J 4 bases; nucleotides not matched to a gene: 10. Per germline, CDR1 LGHNA and CDR2 YNFKEQ. DNA for the CDR3: TGTGCCAGCAGCCAAGAGGCCGGGACTAGCGGGCCCCCTTACAATGAGCAGTTCTTC. Translating it yields CASSQEAGTSGPPYNEQFF.

This clonotype was detected a few times. The CDR3 protein is CATSDFQGGGTDTQYF. CDR3 nucleotide sequence: TGTGCCACCAGTGATTTTCAAGGGGGCGGCACAGATACGCAGTATTTT. This chain connects TRBV24-1 to TRBJ2-3; TRBD1 matches at 7 bases. Germline CDR1 KGHDR, CDR2 SFDVKD. The V segment lost 1 base and the J segment 1 base; nucleotides outside the gene matches: 4. This CDR3 is built from 16 residues.

The J gene is TRBJ1-4, the V gene TRBV10-3; D not certain. The germline V and J ends were trimmed by 2 bases and 3 bases, with 4 bases remaining between them. Germline CDR1 and CDR2: ENHRY and SYGVKD. The CDR3 is 13 residues long. CDR3 DNA: TGTGCCATCAGTGAGCGCCCTAATGAAAAACTGTTTTTT. It specifies CAISERPNEKLFF.

This clonotype was observed a handful of times. V gene TRBV28 combines with J gene TRBJ2-3; D unclear. CDR3 size: 14 residues. V lost 5 bases and J lost 2, with 11 bases in between. CDR1 and CDR2 (germline): MDHEN, SYDVKM. The CDR3 loop is CASSLLSTTDTQYF. The CDR3 DNA is TGTGCCAGCAGTCTCCTCTCAACCACAGATACGCAGTATTTT.

In this sample, this clonotype turned up many times. The rearrangement links TRBV6-5 to TRBJ2-5; D is unresolved. This CDR3 contains 13 residues. The ends were cut back, 3 bases at V and 5 bases at J, with 10 bases in the middle. Germline CDR1 and CDR2: MNHEY and SVGAGI. The CDR3 sequence: CASSYSRRETQYF. The CDR3 nucleotides read TGTGCCAGCAGTTATAGCCGCCGTGAGACCCAGTACTTC.

This clonotype has at least ten counts. The rearrangement joins TRBV6-6 to TRBJ2-1; D is perhaps TRBD2 (5 bases). Germline V gives CDR1 MNHNY, CDR2 SVGAGI (reference sequence). This CDR3 has 12 residues. V was cut by 5 bases and J by 10 bases, with 12 bases left in between. The CDR3 DNA follows: TGTGCCAGCAGTCATGGGGAGTTAGAGCAGTTCTTC. It codes for CASSHGELEQFF.

The chain employs TRBV7-8 and TRBJ1-2; D may be TRBD1 (6 bases). Between the trimmed V and J ends, which lost 1 base and 4 bases, there was a span of 13 bases. Germline V CDR1 and CDR2: SGHVS, FQNEAQ. The CDR3 has 15 amino acids. CDR3 protein: CASSLGGQIGYGYTF. CDR3 nucleotides: TGTGCCAGCAGCTTAGGGGGACAAATCGGCTATGGCTACACCTTC.

The sample holds a few counts of this clonotype. The V and J genes are TRBV6-5 and TRBJ1-1; a possible D gene is TRBD1 (6 bases). Germline V gene lookup returns CDR1 MNHEY and CDR2 SVGAGI. The V end lost 5 bases, the J end lost 0 bases, and 10 bases lay between the germline ends. The CDR3 has 14 residues. The CDR3 region is CASSTTGMNTEAFF. The CDR3 DNA sequence: TGTGCCAGCAGTACCACAGGGATGAACACTGAAGCTTTCTTT.

The chain combines TRBV7-2 with TRBJ2-3; 7 bases line up with TRBD1. Germline V gives CDR1 SGHTA, CDR2 FQGNSA. V shed 3 bases, J shed 2 bases, and the junction held 5 bases outside the gene matches. There are 15 residues in the CDR3. The CDR3 coding sequence is TGTGCCAGCAGCTTTGTCGGGACAGACACAGATACGCAGTATTTT. Translated: CASSFVGTDTDTQYF. Based on the CDR3 plus reference TRBV7-2 and TRBJ2-3, the full variable domain is GAGVSQSPSNKVTEKGKDVELRCDPISGHTALYWYRQSLGQGLEFLIYFQGNSAPDKSGLPSDRFSAERTGGSVSTLTIQRTQQEDSAVYLCASSFVGTDTDTQYFGPGTRLTVL.